A single sample is the source of the 11 T cell receptor beta chains below, sequenced in a study of blood T cell repertoires in COVID-19. Sequencing used immunoSEQ multiplex PCR; TCRdb keeps in-frame clones, though not all of them. The repertoire holds 60,000 to 85,000 clones, with 80% to 90% as singletons. Source material: peripheral blood. The source of these receptors is a middle-aged man with active COVID-19.

The rearrangement uses TRBV7-3 and TRBJ2-7; 14 bases line up with TRBD2. The J segment lost 4 bases and the V segment lost 5 bases, leaving 4 bases of the junction unmatched. This CDR3 comprises 15 residues. Germline CDR1 SGHTA, CDR2 FQGTGA. Written as DNA, the CDR3 is TGTGCCAGCAGCAAGGGACTAGCGGGAGTGTACGAGCAGTACTTC. Encoded protein: CASSKGLAGVYEQYF.

The rearrangement links TRBV3-1 (or the pseudogene TRBV3-2) to TRBJ2-1; perhaps TRBD1 as D (6 bases). Germline V CDR1 and CDR2: LGHDT, YNNKEL (reference sequence). V gave up 8 bases and J gave up 0 bases, with 14 bases separating them. This CDR3 contains 15 residues. The DNA for the CDR3 is TGTGCCAGCGCTCGGACAGCAAGCTCCTACAATGAGCAGTTCTTC. It yields the protein CASARTASSYNEQFF.

The rearrangement links TRBV7-2 to TRBJ2-5; the match to TRBD2 covers 8 bases. This CDR3 has 15 amino acids. The germline CDR1 and CDR2 sequences are SGHTA and FQGNSA. The V segment lost 2 bases and the J segment 7 bases; nucleotides outside the gene matches: 9. CDR3 region: CASSLSGGGQGTQYF. CDR3 nucleotide sequence: TGTGCCAGCAGCTTATCCGGGGGGGGCCAGGGGACCCAGTACTTC.

This clone was counted only a few times. V usage is TRBV5-8 and J usage is TRBJ1-1, with 9 nucleotides matching TRBD1. The CDR3 loop spans 15 amino acids. CDR1 and CDR2 (germline): SGHTS, YDEGEE. J gave up 3 bases and V 2 bases, and 5 bases lay outside the gene matches. The CDR3 spells CASSFRGTGYTEAFF. The CDR3, as DNA: TGTGCCAGCAGCTTCCGCGGGACAGGGTACACTGAAGCTTTCTTT. The whole variable domain, filled in from reference TRBV5-8 and TRBJ1-1, reads EAGVTQSPTHLIKTRGQQATLRCSPISGHTSVYWYQQALGLGLQFLLWYDEGEERNRGNFPPRFSGRQFPNYSSELNVNALELEDSALYLCASSFRGTGYTEAFFGQGTRLTVV.

V gene TRBV29-1 combines with J gene TRBJ2-1, with TRBD2 matching over 7 bases. CDR1 is SQVTM, CDR2 ANQGSEA, per germline. V lost 4 bases and J lost 1; bases outside the gene matches: 4. This CDR3 spans 14 amino acids. The CDR3 DNA sequence: TGCAGCGTTGCTAGCGGACTTTCCTACAATGAGCAGTTCTTC. Its protein is CSVASGLSYNEQFF.

The chain carries TRBV5-1 and TRBJ2-2; possibly TRBD1 for D (5 bases). V was shortened by 0 bases and J by 2 bases, with 14 bases between the two germline ends. The V gene's germline CDR1 is SGHRS and CDR2 YFSETQ. This CDR3 has 17 amino acids. The CDR3 spells CASSLEGQLPNTGELFF. The CDR3 DNA reads TGCGCCAGCAGCTTGGAAGGACAACTACCCAACACCGGGGAGCTGTTTTTT.

The chain is built from TRBV11-3 and TRBJ2-7; D call uncertain. Trimming took 2 bases from V and 7 from J, leaving 6 bases between them. The CDR3 consists of 11 residues. Germline CDR1 and CDR2: SGHNT and YENEEA. The CDR3 protein is CASSLSTEQYF. The DNA for the CDR3 is TGTGCCAGCAGCTTATCGACAGAGCAGTACTTC.

The chain couples TRBV3-1 (or the pseudogene TRBV3-2) to TRBJ2-7; D gene unclear. Germline lookup yields CDR1 LGHDT and CDR2 YNNKEL (reference sequence). CDR3 length: 11 amino acids. V lost 9 bases to trimming and J lost 4 bases, with 10 bases between them. In nucleotides, the CDR3 is TGTGCCAGTGCCCGAGGTTACGAGCAGTACTTC. It codes for CASARGYEQYF.

The chain joins TRBV24-1 to TRBJ1-5, with no clear D. V was pared by 0 bases and J by 0 bases, with 14 bases between. The CDR3 loop spans 18 amino acids. Germline V gene sequence: CDR1 KGHDR, CDR2 SFDVKD. The CDR3 here is CATSDLQCVRSSNQPQHF. The CDR3 region has the DNA TGTGCCACCAGTGATTTGCAATGTGTGCGGAGTAGCAATCAGCCCCAGCATTTT.

The rearrangement joins TRBV2 to TRBJ2-7; 9 bases are shared with TRBD2. Unmatched junction bases numbered 8, after V lost 5 bases and J lost 6 bases. Germline V gene lookup returns CDR1 SNHLY and CDR2 FYNNEI. This CDR3 has 14 residues. The CDR3 DNA is TGTGCCAGCAGTCCTAATAGCGGGAGCGGCGAGCAGTACTTC. Protein sequence: CASSPNSGSGEQYF.

The rearrangement uses TRBV4-2 and TRBJ2-1, with 7 positions matching TRBD2. J lost 8 bases, V lost 0 bases, and 7 bases had no gene match. CDR1 is LGHNA, CDR2 YNFKEQ, per germline. The CDR3 sequence is 15 residues long. CDR3 in DNA: TGTGCCAGCAGCCAAGACTGGCGGGAGTACTATGAGCAGTTCTTC. Amino acid sequence: CASSQDWREYYEQFF.